The entry below describes one T cell receptor beta chain. The data are from a study of blood T cell repertoires in COVID-19. Measured with immunoSEQ multiplex PCR; TCRdb has only the in-frame clones, and not every one. This repertoire shows roughly 150,000 clones, around 84% found once; its top ten account for 7.2%. The TCR was taken from a woman in her fifties or sixties in a cohort sampled during active or convalescent COVID-19. Sample: peripheral blood.

The CDR3 region is CASSSTGNYGYTF. DNA for the CDR3: TGTGCCAGCAGCTCGACAGGGAACTATGGCTACACCTTC. The chain is built from TRBV5-6 and TRBJ1-2; 7 nucleotides line up with TRBD1. In germline, CDR1 is SGHDT, CDR2 YYEEEE. With V trimmed by 3 bases and J by 2 bases, 1 base remained unmatched. The CDR3 covers 13 residues. Full variable domain (missing parts from reference TRBV5-6 and TRBJ1-2): DAGVTQSPTHLIKTRGQQVTLRCSPKSGHDTVSWYQQALGQGPQFIFQYYEEEERQRGNFPDRFSGHQFPNYSSELNVNALLLGDSALYLCASSSTGNYGYTFGSGTRLTVV.